This T cell receptor beta chain comes out of a study of T cells expressing NK-cell markers. General study points: Top CD8+ clonotypes included the dominant CD3+CD56+NKG2C+ clonotypes in six donors.

TCRdb reprocessed the 5' RACE reads, keeping one entry per CDR3 protein, no DNA. This table holds around 110,000 distinct CDR3 sequences. Points on this clonotype: Its antigen is currently unknown.

Specimen: blood T cells: a sorted CD56 or NKG2C T cell subset, CD4+ or CD8+ T cells, or bulk PBMC T cells (not recorded which). The TCR was taken from a woman between 18 and 75 years old in good health.

The CDR3 region is CASSLVLSPGQSYEQYF. The chain joins TRBV5-1 to TRBJ2-7; TCRdb selects TRBD1, and the lack of DNA leaves this call unchecked. CDR1 and CDR2 (germline): SGHRS, YFSETQ. CDR3 length: 17 residues.